Presented here are 28 T cell receptor beta chains from one specimen sequenced in a study of blood T cell repertoires in COVID-19 (dated by TCRdb to the early 2020s). To prepare the library, the immunoSEQ multiplex PCR assay was applied. TCRdb holds this immuneACCESS table with in-frame rearrangements only. Some clones are missing; in checked studies, unresolved V genes explain under half, and the rest has no known cause. The sample table contains about 240,000 clones; only one count was recorded for under 85% of them. The ten most abundant clones make up about 2% of the sample. Sequenced: peripheral blood. These receptors came from a man aged 30 to 39 who had recovered from COVID-19.

V usage is TRBV5-1 and J usage is TRBJ1-2; D unresolved. The CDR3 loop spans 12 amino acids. Germline V gene lookup returns CDR1 SGHRS and CDR2 YFSETQ. The V end lost 1 base, the J end lost 7 bases, and 8 bases lay between the germline ends. CDR3 region: CASSLSGSGYTF. The DNA for the CDR3 is TGCGCCAGCAGCTTGTCGGGTAGTGGCTACACCTTC.

The gene calls are TRBV7-2 and TRBJ2-1, with a possible D match to TRBD1 (5 bases). CDR1 and CDR2 (germline): SGHTA, FQGNSA. The CDR3 length is 15 residues. V was clipped by 2 bases and J by 6 bases, with 14 bases between them. As DNA, the CDR3 is TGTGCCAGCAGCTTATCGTCAGGGCCGGTCAATGAGCAGTTCTTC. It yields the protein CASSLSSGPVNEQFF.

The V and J genes are TRBV5-4 and TRBJ1-2, with D possibly being TRBD1 (6 bases). The CDR3 consists of 15 residues. Trimming removed 0 bases from V and 4 bases from J, with 13 bases in between. Looked up from germline, CDR1 is SGHNT and CDR2 is YYREEE (reference sequence). Written as DNA, the CDR3 is TGTGCCAGCAGCTTGGGGGGGCAGGGTGCCTATGGCTACACCTTC. This gives the protein CASSLGGQGAYGYTF.

The V call is TRBV9, the J call TRBJ2-2, with 10 bases lining up with TRBD2. After removal of 0 bases from V and 4 bases from J, the junction contained 3 bases not matched to a gene. Germline lookup yields CDR1 SGDLS and CDR2 YYNGEE. The CDR3 is 16 amino acids. CDR3 DNA: TGTGCCAGCAGCGTAGCAGCGGGGGGGCGCACCGGGGAGCTGTTTTTT. This translates into CASSVAAGGRTGELFF.

This clone was recorded a few times. CDR3 nucleotide sequence: TGTGCCAGCAGTGGAGCAGGGGGTCAAAGTCAGCCCCAGCATTTT. Translation gives CASSGAGGQSQPQHF. The chain is built from TRBV2 and TRBJ1-5, with 7 bases lining up with TRBD1. V lost 4 bases and J lost 6; bases outside the gene matches: 9. This CDR3 region has 15 residues. The V gene's germline CDR1 is SNHLY and CDR2 FYNNEI.

The V call is TRBV29-1, the J call TRBJ2-5; TRBD2 aligns across 14 bases. V lost 6 bases, J lost 5 bases, and 11 bases stayed unmatched. This CDR3 contains 16 residues. Germline-derived CDR1 and CDR2 are SQVTM and ANQGSEA. CDR3 DNA: TGCAGCGTCCGGACTAGCGGGGGGCCCCAATCCGAGACCCAGTACTTC. Its protein is CSVRTSGGPQSETQYF.

This clone showed up just once. CDR3 nucleotides: TGCGCCAGCAGCTTGGCCGGGCAGCGGGAGACCCAGTACTTC. It is translated as CASSLAGQRETQYF. The V and J genes are TRBV5-1 and TRBJ2-5, with D perhaps TRBD2 (5 bases). This CDR3 spans 14 amino acids. Germline lookup yields CDR1 SGHRS and CDR2 YFSETQ. V was clipped by 0 bases and J by 5 bases, with 11 bases between them.

This rearrangement joins TRBV13 to TRBJ1-2, with D unresolved. The length of the CDR3 is 15 residues. Trimming took 5 bases from V and 5 from J, leaving 18 bases between them. CDR1 PRHDT and CDR2 FYEKMQ come from the germline V gene (reference sequence). The CDR3 DNA reads as TGTGCCAGCAGCCCGTCCCCACAGCACTCTTATGGCTACACCTTC. This codes for CASSPSPQHSYGYTF.

The chain has TRBV24-1 and TRBJ2-5, with D possibly being TRBD1 (6 bases). This CDR3 has 15 amino acids. Trimming took 4 bases from V and 2 from J, leaving 13 bases between them. Germline assignment: CDR1 KGHDR and CDR2 SFDVKD. The CDR3 bases are TGTGCCACCAGTGACCCAGGACAGAAGCAAGAGACCCAGTACTTC. Translation: CATSDPGQKQETQYF.

The chain has TRBV2 and TRBJ1-1; D may be TRBD1 (6 bases). CDR1 is SNHLY, CDR2 FYNNEI, per germline. The CDR3 is 16 amino acids. Between the trimmed V and J ends, which lost 7 bases and 3 bases, there was a span of 21 bases. The chain's CDR3 is CASNRGLGGADTEAFF. CDR3 bases: TGTGCCAGCAACCGAGGCTTAGGGGGGGCAGACACTGAAGCTTTCTTT.

This chain joins TRBV7-9 and TRBJ2-2; D unresolved. Germline loops: CDR1 SEHNR, CDR2 FQNEAQ (reference sequence). This CDR3 spans 11 amino acids. V lost 10 bases, J lost 5 bases, and 8 bases lay in between. This CDR3 is CANPGTGELFF. In nucleotides, the CDR3 is TGTGCCAATCCGGGTACCGGGGAGCTGTTTTTT.

The chain has TRBV18 and TRBJ2-5; the D is unclear. This CDR3 has 15 residues. Germline lookup yields CDR1 KGHSH and CDR2 LQKENI. The V gene lost 2 bases and the J gene lost 2 bases, with 12 bases spanning the gap. CDR3 sequence: CASSPVSPRQETQYF. The DNA of the CDR3 is TGTGCCAGCTCACCAGTGTCGCCCAGACAAGAGACCCAGTACTTC.

V and J are TRBV5-1 and TRBJ2-5; 7 nucleotides line up with TRBD1. This CDR3 contains 15 residues. Trimming cost V 2 bases and J 1 base; bases outside gene matches: 5. The V gene's germline CDR1 is SGHRS and CDR2 YFSETQ. The CDR3 DNA reads TGCGCCAGCAGCTTCGAGGGGGCAAGCCAAGAGACCCAGTACTTC. Its protein product is CASSFEGASQETQYF.

J is TRBJ1-1 and V is TRBV19; D perhaps matches TRBD1 (5 bases). The CDR3 consists of 14 residues. The ends were cut back, 7 bases at V and 3 bases at J, with 15 bases in the middle. CDR1 is LNHDA, CDR2 SQIVND, per germline (reference sequence). The CDR3 spells CASKFVGGDTEAFF. CDR3 nucleotides: TGTGCCAGTAAATTCGTTGGGGGGGACACTGAAGCTTTCTTT. The whole variable domain, filled in from reference TRBV19 and TRBJ1-1, reads DGGITQSPKYLFRKEGQNVTLSCEQNLNHDAMYWYRQDPGQGLRLIYYSQIVNDFQKGDIAEGYSVSREKKESFPLTVTSAQKNPTAFYLCASKFVGGDTEAFFGQGTRLTVV.

The sample holds one count of this clone. This chain connects TRBV6-1 to TRBJ1-2; possible D gene TRBD1, 5 bases. The V and J ends lost 2 bases and 6 bases respectively, with 13 bases between them. The CDR3 runs 14 residues. Germline CDR1 MNHNS, CDR2 SASEGT. CDR3 in DNA: TGTGCCAGCAGTGAAACGGTGCAGGGTAATGGCTACACCTTC. Protein product: CASSETVQGNGYTF.

The chain joins TRBV6-2 or TRBV6-3 to TRBJ1-5; no clear D. CDR3 length: 15 residues. V lost 6 bases and J lost 2, with 14 bases in between. The V gene's germline CDR1 is MNHEY and CDR2 SVGEGT. CDR3 loop: CASSPALGGNQPQHF. CDR3 sequence (DNA): TGTGCCAGCAGCCCGGCCCTGGGAGGCAATCAGCCCCAGCATTTT.

This clone appeared once. The V and J genes are TRBV5-1 and TRBJ1-6; D possibly corresponds to TRBD1 (5 bases). Germline V CDR1 and CDR2: SGHRS, YFSETQ. V was pared by 0 bases and J by 2 bases, with 12 bases between. The CDR3 consists of 17 residues. The CDR3 loop is CASSLARGSTYNSPLHF. CDR3 in DNA: TGCGCCAGCAGCTTGGCTAGGGGCTCGACCTATAATTCACCCCTCCACTTT.

The V and J genes are TRBV6-6 and TRBJ1-1; 7 bases are shared with TRBD1. Trimming at V came to 7 bases and at J to 4 bases, leaving 3 bases not matched to a gene. The CDR3 totals 12 residues. Per germline, CDR1 MNHNY and CDR2 SVGAGI (reference sequence). The CDR3 DNA reads TGTGCCAGCAATTCAGGGGGCACTGAAGCTTTCTTT. Translation: CASNSGGTEAFF.

The chain carries TRBV18 and TRBJ1-6, with D possibly TRBD1 on 6 matching bases. Between the trimmed V and J ends, which lost 1 base and 7 bases, there was a span of 23 bases. Germline lookup yields CDR1 KGHSH and CDR2 LQKENI. CDR3 size: 19 residues. CDR3 DNA: TGTGCCAGCTCACCACGGTCACAGGGAGAGCGGATTTGGAATTCACCCCTCCACTTT. Translating it yields CASSPRSQGERIWNSPLHF.

This chain links TRBV7-2 with TRBJ1-3; D gene ambiguous. The CDR3 is made up of 15 amino acids. Germline CDR1 SGHTA, CDR2 FQGNSA. Trimming cost V 1 base and J 0 bases, with 7 bases left between them. The CDR3 region is CASSLVLSSGNTIYF. CDR3 DNA sequence: TGTGCCAGCAGCTTAGTGCTATCCTCTGGAAACACCATATATTTT.

Here the CDR3 reads CASSELVPQRGPSYNSPLHF. As DNA, the CDR3 is TGTGCCAGCAGTGAACTAGTCCCCCAGAGAGGGCCCTCCTATAATTCACCCCTCCACTTT. V gene TRBV6-1 combines with J gene TRBJ1-6; D gene unclear. Germline assignment: CDR1 MNHNS and CDR2 SASEGT. V lost 2 bases, J lost 0 bases, and 20 bases lay in between. The CDR3 covers 20 residues.

V and J are TRBV18 and TRBJ2-3, with 9 bases aligning to TRBD2. V shed 1 base, J shed 0 bases, and the junction held 5 bases outside the gene matches. Germline CDR1 is KGHSH and CDR2 is LQKENI. The CDR3 is made up of 17 amino acids. The CDR3, as DNA: TGTGCCAGCTCACCACTCGATGCGGGGGGGAGCACAGATACGCAGTATTTT. Amino acid sequence: CASSPLDAGGSTDTQYF.

The chain uses TRBV27 and TRBJ2-3, with TRBD1 matching 10 bases. The junction had 5 bases not matched to a gene; V was cut back by 0 bases and J by 5 bases. This CDR3 is built from 16 residues. The germline V gene has CDR1 MNHEY and CDR2 SMNVEV (reference sequence). This CDR3 reads CASSLSTGGGKDTQYF. DNA for the CDR3: TGTGCCAGCAGTTTATCGACAGGGGGCGGCAAAGATACGCAGTATTTT.

The V gene is TRBV2, the J gene TRBJ2-3, with TRBD2 matching over 12 bases. This CDR3 is 16 amino acids long. Germline CDR1 reads SNHLY; CDR2 reads FYNNEI. V shed 4 bases, J shed 4 bases, and the junction held 6 bases outside the gene matches. In DNA form, the CDR3 reads TGTGCCAGCAGTGTAGATCTAGCGGGGGGGCCAGATACGCAGTATTTT. Its protein product is CASSVDLAGGPDTQYF.

V gene TRBV7-9 combines with J gene TRBJ1-1; D is perhaps TRBD1 (6 bases). Trimming removed 1 base from V and 0 bases from J, with 12 bases in between. CDR3 size: 16 residues. Germline V CDR1 and CDR2: SEHNR, FQNEAQ (reference sequence). CDR3 bases: TGTGCCAGCAGCTTAGACGGGGGGCAGGTGAACACTGAAGCTTTCTTT. Translated: CASSLDGGQVNTEAFF. Full variable domain (missing parts from reference TRBV7-9 and TRBJ1-1): DTGVSQNPRHKITKRGQNVTFRCDPISEHNRLYWYRQTLGQGPEFLTYFQNEAQLEKSRLLSDRFSAERPKGSFSTLEIQRTEQGDSAMYLCASSLDGGQVNTEAFFGQGTRLTVV.

This rearrangement joins TRBV28 to TRBJ2-3; the match to TRBD2 covers 15 bases. The CDR3 sequence is 17 residues long. The V and J ends lost 4 bases and 2 bases, in that order; junction bases with no gene match: 4. Germline V CDR1 and CDR2: MDHEN, SYDVKM. The CDR3 loop is CASSSGLAGGITDTQYF. The CDR3, as DNA: TGTGCCAGCAGTTCGGGACTAGCGGGGGGAATCACAGATACGCAGTATTTT. Full variable domain (outside the CDR3, taken from reference TRBV28 and TRBJ2-3): DVKVTQSSRYLVKRTGEKVFLECVQDMDHENMFWYRQDPGLGLRLIYFSYDVKMKEKGDIPEGYSVSREKKERFSLILESASTNQTSMYLCASSSGLAGGITDTQYFGPGTRLTVL.

The chain uses TRBV9 and TRBJ2-5, with 10 bases that match TRBD2. Germline trimming cut 0 bases from V and 5 bases from J; bases unmatched to any gene: 10. The CDR3 is made up of 17 amino acids. The germline V gene encodes CDR1 SGDLS and CDR2 YYNGEE. The CDR3 DNA is TGTGCCAGCAGCGTAGGGGCTAGCGGGGGTCTTCGGGAGACCCAGTACTTC. Its protein product is CASSVGASGGLRETQYF.

The J gene is TRBJ1-6, the V gene TRBV6-5; perhaps TRBD1 as D (5 bases). The CDR3 sequence is 14 residues long. Trimming took 2 bases from V and 9 from J, leaving 11 bases between them. Per the germline V gene, CDR1 is MNHEY and CDR2 is SVGAGI. The CDR3 bases are TGTGCCAGCAGTTACGGGCAGGGAATTTCACCCCTCCACTTT. It codes for CASSYGQGISPLHF.